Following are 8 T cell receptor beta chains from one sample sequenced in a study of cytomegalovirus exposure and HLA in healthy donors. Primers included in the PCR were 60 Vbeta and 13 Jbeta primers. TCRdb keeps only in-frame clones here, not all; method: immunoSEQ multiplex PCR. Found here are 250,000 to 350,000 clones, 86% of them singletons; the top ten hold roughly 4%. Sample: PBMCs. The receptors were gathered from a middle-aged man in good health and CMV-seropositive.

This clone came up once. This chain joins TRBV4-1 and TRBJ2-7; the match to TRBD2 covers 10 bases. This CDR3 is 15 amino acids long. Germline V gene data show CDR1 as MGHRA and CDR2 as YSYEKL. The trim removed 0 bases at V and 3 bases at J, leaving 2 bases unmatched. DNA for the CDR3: TGCGCCAGCAGCCAAGACAGCGGGAGGGGCTACGAGCAGTACTTC. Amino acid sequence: CASSQDSGRGYEQYF.

The CDR3 region is CASSGRGGNTEAFF. The CDR3 DNA reads as TGTGCCAGCAGCGGCAGGGGTGGGAACACTGAAGCTTTCTTT. This chain uses TRBV9 with TRBJ1-1; perhaps TRBD1 as D (6 bases). The V gene lost 3 bases and the J gene lost 1 base, with 10 bases spanning the gap. This CDR3 has 14 amino acids. The V gene's germline CDR1 is SGDLS and CDR2 YYNGEE.

The CDR3 sequence: CACGQGGDEQFF. The CDR3 DNA follows: TGTGCCTGTGGACAGGGCGGCGATGAGCAGTTCTTC. J is TRBJ2-1 and V is TRBV28; 8 nucleotides match TRBD1. Germline CDR1 MDHEN, CDR2 SYDVKM. The J segment lost 8 bases and the V segment lost 11 bases, leaving 8 bases of the junction unmatched. There are 12 residues in the CDR3. Supplemented by reference TRBV28 and TRBJ2-1, the full variable domain reads DVKVTQSSRYLVKRTGEKVFLECVQDMDHENMFWYRQDPGLGLRLIYFSYDVKMKEKGDIPEGYSVSREKKERFSLILESASTNQTSMYLCACGQGGDEQFFGPGTRLTVL.

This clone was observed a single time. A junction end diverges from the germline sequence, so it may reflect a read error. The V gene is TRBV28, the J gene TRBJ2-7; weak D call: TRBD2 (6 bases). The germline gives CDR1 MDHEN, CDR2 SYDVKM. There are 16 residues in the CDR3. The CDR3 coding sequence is TGTGCCAGCAGACCCCCCCCCGGGAGCGATTCCTGCGAGCAGTACTTC. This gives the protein CASRPPPGSDSCEQYF.

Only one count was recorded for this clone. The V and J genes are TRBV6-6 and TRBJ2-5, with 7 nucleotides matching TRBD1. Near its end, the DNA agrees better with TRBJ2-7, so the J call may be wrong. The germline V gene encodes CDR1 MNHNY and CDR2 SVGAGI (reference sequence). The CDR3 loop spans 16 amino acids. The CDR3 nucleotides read TGTGCCAGCAGTTACCCTAAACAGGGGCCCTCCTACGAGCAGTACTTC. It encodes CASSYPKQGPSYEQYF.

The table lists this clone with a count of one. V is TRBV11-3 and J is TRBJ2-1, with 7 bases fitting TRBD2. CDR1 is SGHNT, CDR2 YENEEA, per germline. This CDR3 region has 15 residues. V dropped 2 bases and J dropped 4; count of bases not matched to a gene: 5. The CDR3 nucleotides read TGTGCCAGCAGCTTATCAGCGGGACGATACAATGAGCAGTTCTTC. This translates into CASSLSAGRYNEQFF.

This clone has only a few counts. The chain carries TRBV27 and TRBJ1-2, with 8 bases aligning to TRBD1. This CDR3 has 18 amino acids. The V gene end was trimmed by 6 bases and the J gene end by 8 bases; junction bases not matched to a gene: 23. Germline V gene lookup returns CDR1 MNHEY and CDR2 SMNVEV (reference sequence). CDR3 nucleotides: TGTGCCAGCAGCAATCACGGACAGGGAACATATGGGCTTTACGGCTACACCTTC. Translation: CASSNHGQGTYGLYGYTF.

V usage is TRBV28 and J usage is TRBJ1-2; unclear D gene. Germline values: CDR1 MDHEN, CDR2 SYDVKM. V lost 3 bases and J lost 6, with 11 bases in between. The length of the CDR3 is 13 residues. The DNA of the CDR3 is TGTGCCAGCAGTTTTGGAGGGCGTAATGGCTACACCTTC. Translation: CASSFGGRNGYTF.